The rows below give T cell receptor beta chains drawn from one sample of a study of spatial heterogeneity in lung cancer. TCRdb ran MiXCR on the 5' RACE reads and lists one entry per CDR3 protein. The repertoire holds about 48,000 distinct CDR3 sequences, approximately 5.7% seen once, with over 8.5% in the top ten. The specimen comprised PBMCs, sampled at surgery. Receptors were obtained from a male donor with early-stage non-small cell lung cancer. Both conserved end residues are part of each CDR3. The D gene is left open where the match is weak. Size is stated for part of the rows, as once, few or many counts, or as a class when the clone is expanded.

D gene | J gene | clone size | V gene | CDR3 DNA | CDR3 protein
TRBD2 | TRBJ2-6 | many | TRBV19 | TGTGCCAGTAGTGCCCTCCCGGGAGGGTTTGGGGCCAACGTCCTGACTTTC | CASSALPGGFGANVLTF
. | TRBJ1-6 | many | TRBV20-1 | TGCAGTGTTAGGACGGCAGATAATTCACCCCTCCACTTT | CSVRTADNSPLHF
TRBD1 | TRBJ2-5 | few | TRBV27 | TGCACCAGCACTCGACAGGGGGAAGAGACCCAGTACTTC | CTSTRQGEETQYF
. | TRBJ1-6 | many | TRBV20-1 | TGCAGTGCCCGTAGACAGGCTAGAGATTCACCCCTCCACTTT | CSARRQARDSPLHF
TRBD1 | TRBJ2-1 | many | TRBV10-1 | TGCGCCAGCAGTGAGTCGGGGACAGGAAGGTACAATGAGCAGTTCTTC | CASSESGTGRYNEQFF
. | TRBJ2-1 | many | TRBV4-3 | TGCGCCAGCAGCCAAGATTGGGGTAGTGAGCAGTTCTTC | CASSQDWGSEQFF
. | TRBJ1-2 | few | TRBV10-3 | TGTGCCATCAGTGCAGGCGTTGGCTATGGCTACACCTTC | CAISAGVGYGYTF
. | TRBJ2-5 | many | TRBV2 | TGTGCCAGCAGTGTTTTCGGACTGACCCAAGAGACCCAGTACTTC | CASSVFGLTQETQYF
. | TRBJ1-5 | few | TRBV23-1 | TGCGCCAGCAGGGTCGTGGGATCCAATCAGCCCCAGCATTTT | CASRVVGSNQPQHF
. | TRBJ1-2 | many | TRBV29-1 | TGCAGCGTTGAACTCAGATCCCTTCTAGGCTACACCTTC | CSVELRSLLGYTF
. | TRBJ1-5 | many | TRBV20-1 | TGCAGTGCTAGAGAGGGGGCTGGCAATCAGCCCCAGCATTTT | CSAREGAGNQPQHF
. | TRBJ2-4 | few | TRBV7-9 | TGTGCCAGCAGCTCTTTGGGACCGCCGAACATTCAGTACTTC | CASSSLGPPNIQYF
. | TRBJ2-3 | . | TRBV20-1 | TGCAGTGCTAGGGACCGGACTGTCAGCACAGATACGCAGTATTTT | CSARDRTVSTDTQYF
. | TRBJ2-3 | many | TRBV7-2 | TGTGCCAGCAGCACCGGACCTCCCTCTAGCACAGATACGCAGTATTTT | CASSTGPPSSTDTQYF
. | TRBJ1-4 | . | TRBV2 | TGTGCCAGCAGTTGGTACGACTCGGGGGAAAAACTGTTTTTT | CASSWYDSGEKLFF
TRBD2 | TRBJ2-7 | few | TRBV5-1 | TGCGCCAGCAGCTTGACGGGAGGCAACTACGAGCAGTACTTC | CASSLTGGNYEQYF
. | TRBJ2-7 | many | TRBV13 | TGTGCCAGCAGCAATAGGGGGACTCCGATCGAGCAGTACTTC | CASSNRGTPIEQYF
. | TRBJ2-5 | many | TRBV5-1 | TGCGCCAGCAGCTTGGCAGGGTCTGGGCGAGAGACCCAGTACTTC | CASSLAGSGRETQYF
. | TRBJ2-3 | many | TRBV19 | TGTGCCAGTACACTAGCACATAGCACAGATACGCAGTATTTT | CASTLAHSTDTQYF
. | TRBJ1-3 | many | TRBV6-1 | TGTGCCAGCAGTGAAACGGCAGGGAACACCATATATTTT | CASSETAGNTIYF
TRBD2 | TRBJ2-1 | many | TRBV12-3/TRBV12-4 | TGTGCCAGCAAAATGAGCAGCGGGAACCTGCTTGAGCAGTTCTTC | CASKMSSGNLLEQFF
. | TRBJ1-2 | many | TRBV20-1 | TGCAGTGCAGAAAACCGACTCTATGGCTACACCTTC | CSAENRLYGYTF
. | TRBJ2-3 | many | TRBV3-1 | TGTGCCAGCAGCCAAGAGGCGTCTGATACGCAGTATTTT | CASSQEASDTQYF
TRBD2 | TRBJ2-7 | many | TRBV6-1 | TGTGCCAGCAGTGAGATTCGACTAGCCTCCTACGAGCAGTACTTC | CASSEIRLASYEQYF
. | TRBJ2-1 | many | TRBV5-1 | TGCGCCAGCAGTCGGGGTAATGAGCAGTTCTTC | CASSRGNEQFF
. | TRBJ2-1 | many | TRBV5-1 | TGCGCCAGCAGCTTGGGTCAGACTGGGTACAATGAGCAGTTCTTC | CASSLGQTGYNEQFF
TRBD1 | TRBJ1-5 | many | TRBV4-1 | TGCGCCAGCAGCCAAACGGGACAGGGGGCCGGTCAGCCCCAGCATTTT | CASSQTGQGAGQPQHF
. | TRBJ2-1 | many | TRBV10-3 | TGTGCCATCAGTGTGGGCGCTATCAATGAGCAGTTCTTC | CAISVGAINEQFF
. | TRBJ2-7 | many | TRBV7-2 | TGTGCCAGCAGGGACGCAGCCTACGAGCAGTACTTC | CASRDAAYEQYF
TRBD2 | TRBJ2-2 | . | TRBV7-2 | TGTGCCAGCAGGGGACTAGGGCACACCGGGGAGCTGTTTTTT | CASRGLGHTGELFF
TRBD2 | TRBJ2-7 | many | TRBV11-2 | TGTGCCAGCAGCCGTGTAGCGGGGACTCGGAATTCCTACGAGCAGTACTTC | CASSRVAGTRNSYEQYF
. | TRBJ1-1 | few | TRBV29-1 | TGCAGCGTTGGAAAAACTACTGAAGCTTTCTTT | CSVGKTTEAFF
. | TRBJ1-5 | many | TRBV12-3/TRBV12-4 | TGTGCCAGCAGTTTAGGGGGGGCTAGTAGCAATCAGCCCCAGCATTTT | CASSLGGASSNQPQHF
TRBD1 | TRBJ2-1 | many | TRBV5-4 | TGTGCCAGCAGCTTGGTAGGGACAGCATTAAATGAGCAGTTCTTC | CASSLVGTALNEQFF
TRBD1 | TRBJ1-3 | . | TRBV5-6 | TGTGCCAGCAGCTTTTCCGGGACAGGGACAAACACCATATATTTT | CASSFSGTGTNTIYF
. | TRBJ1-1 | many | TRBV7-2 | TGTGCCAGCAGCGTGGGGGGGATGAACACTGAAGCTTTCTTT | CASSVGGMNTEAFF
TRBD2 | TRBJ2-5 | many | TRBV5-4 | TGTGCCAGCAGCTTGGCCAGGGCTAGCGGGGGGCGGGGAGAGACCCAGTACTTC | CASSLARASGGRGETQYF
. | TRBJ2-7 | many | TRBV28 | TGTGCCAGCAGCACGGTCCCCTCCTACGAGCAGTACTTC | CASSTVPSYEQYF
. | TRBJ2-6 | many | TRBV7-2 | TGTGCCAGCAGCTCCGGGGAGAGCTCTGGGGCCAACGTCCTGACTTTC | CASSSGESSGANVLTF
. | TRBJ2-5 | many | TRBV4-1 | TGCGCCAGCAGCCAAGGGAACCTCGTTCGGGAGACCCAGTACTTC | CASSQGNLVRETQYF
TRBD1 | TRBJ1-5 | many | TRBV20-1 | TGCAGTGCTCACAGGGGATTCGGCAATCAGCCCCAGCATTTT | CSAHRGFGNQPQHF
TRBD1 | TRBJ1-2 | many | TRBV6-2/TRBV6-3 | TGTGCCAGCAGTCCCCCGGACAGGGGCTATCAGGACTATGGCTACACCTTC | CASSPPDRGYQDYGYTF
. | TRBJ1-1 | . | TRBV7-9 | TGTGCCAGCAGCTCCCGACGGGCGGACACTGAAGCTTTCTTT | CASSSRRADTEAFF